The 20 T cell receptor beta chains below come from one sample, sequenced in a study of T cells after posttransplantation cyclophosphamide. Method: immunoSEQ multiplex PCR; TCRdb's copy keeps in-frame clones and lacks some. The top ten clones hold 12% of a sample with thousands of clones, 85% of them seen once. The sequencing input was CD8+ T cells sorted from PBMCs. The source is a woman aged 50 to 60 in good health and a related stem cell transplant donor.

By share, this clone ranks as large. The chain links TRBV6-4 to TRBJ1-6, with a tentative D call TRBD1 (5 bases). The V end was cut by 0 bases, the J end by 10 bases, with 10 bases between. The CDR3 runs 14 residues. Germline CDR1 and CDR2: MRHNA and SNTAGT. The CDR3: CASSDSGQGSPLHF. CDR3 nucleotide sequence: TGTGCCAGCAGTGACTCTGGGCAGGGCTCACCCCTCCACTTT.

This clone was counted once. The chain couples TRBV6-4 to TRBJ1-1, with 7 bases identical to TRBD1. The junction had 1 base not matched to a gene; V was cut back by 2 bases and J by 1 base. The germline V gene has CDR1 MRHNA and CDR2 SNTAGT. The CDR3 has 14 amino acids. The CDR3, as DNA: TGTGCCAGCAGTGACGGGACAGAGAACACTGAAGCTTTCTTT. Translated, it gives CASSDGTENTEAFF.

On this clone itself: Compared with germline, one end of the junction differs, possibly owing to a read error. The V gene is TRBV5-1, the J gene TRBJ2-3; D unresolved. The length of the CDR3 is 12 residues. Germline CDR1 SGHRS, CDR2 YFSETQ. Here the CDR3 DNA reads TGCGCCAGCAGCTTGGCAAGCCTCTTCCTCAATTTT. It codes for CASSLASLFLNF.

The genes are TRBV9 and TRBJ2-5; a weak D match, TRBD2 (6 bases). The end of the DNA fits TRBJ2-7 better, so the J call may be wrong. Germline V lookup: CDR1 SGDLS, CDR2 YYNGEE. CDR3 size: 15 residues. This CDR3 is CASSSGAGTSYEQYF. In DNA form, the CDR3 reads TGTGCCAGCAGCTCCGGGGCCGGGACTTCCTACGAGCAGTACTTC.

The chain uses TRBV27 and TRBJ2-7, with a weak D call TRBD2 (6 bases). V was cut by 2 bases and J by 4 bases, with 15 bases left in between. This CDR3 contains 15 residues. Germline loops: CDR1 MNHEY, CDR2 SMNVEV (reference sequence). CDR3 region: CASSLRLDRRYEQYF. DNA for the CDR3: TGTGCCAGCAGTTTAAGACTAGATCGGCGTTACGAGCAGTACTTC.

The chain combines TRBV5-4 with TRBJ1-2; D unclear. Germline CDR1 reads SGHNT; CDR2 reads YYREEE (reference sequence). The CDR3 has 16 residues. V was shortened by 7 bases and J by 2 bases, with 21 bases between the two germline ends. CDR3 in DNA: TGTGCCAGCCGTCCGCACGTACCAGGAAAGAACTATGGCTACACCTTC. This translates into CASRPHVPGKNYGYTF. The full variable domain, in which reference TRBV5-4 and TRBJ1-2 provide the parts outside the CDR3, is ETGVTQSPTHLIKTRGQQVTLRCSSQSGHNTVSWYQQALGQGPQFIFQYYREEENGRGNFPPRFSGLQFPNYSSELNVNALELDDSALYLCASRPHVPGKNYGYTFGSGTRLTVV.

This clone has only a few counts. The J gene is TRBJ2-3, the V gene TRBV29-1, with 11 bases aligning to TRBD2. Trimming at V came to 7 bases and at J to 3 bases, leaving 12 bases not matched to a gene. The CDR3 has 16 residues. Per germline, CDR1 SQVTM and CDR2 ANQGSEA. CDR3 nucleotides: TGCAGCGCAGACTCCACGGGACTAGCGGTAACAGATACGCAGTATTTT. The encoded protein is CSADSTGLAVTDTQYF.

This clone occurred a few times. J is TRBJ2-3 and V is TRBV6-5; D is possibly TRBD2 (5 bases). Trimming shortened V by 2 bases and J by 8 bases, and 11 bases separated the two germline ends. The CDR3 runs 13 residues. The V gene's germline CDR1 is MNHEY and CDR2 SVGAGI. This chain's CDR3 is CASSYLSSGTQYF. CDR3 DNA: TGTGCCAGCAGTTACCTTTCGAGCGGTACGCAGTATTTT.

The chain recombines TRBV30 with TRBJ1-3; D unresolved. V lost 4 bases and J lost 2, with 6 bases in between. The germline CDR1 and CDR2 sequences are GTSNPN and SVGIG (reference sequence). This CDR3 is built from 12 residues. The CDR3 nucleotides are TGTGCCTGGAAGCGCCCTGGAAACACCATATATTTT. It codes for CAWKRPGNTIYF. Filled out from reference TRBV30 and TRBJ1-3, the complete variable domain reads SQTIHQWPATLVQPVGSPLSLECTVEGTSNPNLYWYRQAAGRGLQLLFYSVGIGQISSEVPQNLSASRPQDRQFILSSKKLLLSDSGFYLCAWKRPGNTIYFGEGSWLTVV.

CDR3 coding DNA: TGTGCCAGCAGCCCCGGGACTAGCGGGGCAGGAGGTACGCAGTATTTT. It is translated as CASSPGTSGAGGTQYF. This sequence joins TRBV7-9 and TRBJ2-3, with 13 bases that match TRBD2. CDR1 and CDR2 (germline): SEHNR, FQNEAQ (reference sequence). The length of the CDR3 is 16 residues. The trim removed 5 bases at V and 8 bases at J, leaving 10 bases unmatched.

The chain carries TRBV9 and TRBJ1-4; 9 bases are a match to TRBD1. Germline lookup yields CDR1 SGDLS and CDR2 YYNGEE. This CDR3 spans 15 amino acids. V dropped 3 bases and J dropped 7; count of bases not matched to a gene: 7. In DNA, the CDR3 is TGTGCCAGCAGCGGGGTACAGGGGGCCTCTGAAAAACTGTTTTTT. Translating gives CASSGVQGASEKLFF.

This clone was recorded a few times. The chain carries TRBV2 and TRBJ2-7; a possible D gene is TRBD2 (5 bases). In germline, CDR1 is SNHLY, CDR2 FYNNEI. The V end lost 6 bases, the J end lost 2 bases, and 11 bases lay between the germline ends. This CDR3 is built from 13 residues. The chain's CDR3 is CASRGAEPYEQYF. The CDR3 DNA reads TGTGCCAGCAGAGGAGCGGAGCCCTACGAGCAGTACTTC.

The chain carries TRBV11-3 and TRBJ2-2; 9 bases map to TRBD1. The CDR3 extends over 15 amino acids. J gave up 4 bases and V 5 bases, and 5 bases lay outside the gene matches. Germline CDR1 reads SGHNT; CDR2 reads YENEEA. The CDR3 reads CASSMDRGATGELFF. In DNA, the CDR3 is TGTGCCAGCAGCATGGACAGGGGAGCCACCGGGGAGCTGTTTTTT.

DNA for the CDR3: TGTGCCAGCAGCCCAATTGTTCGGTCACCCCTCCACTTT. This codes for CASSPIVRSPLHF. V is TRBV6-5 and J is TRBJ1-6; D remains unclear. Trimming shortened V by 6 bases and J by 10 bases, and 13 bases separated the two germline ends. The CDR3 extends over 13 amino acids. The germline V gene encodes CDR1 MNHEY and CDR2 SVGAGI.

The rearrangement links TRBV6-6 to TRBJ1-1, with D perhaps TRBD1 (6 bases). Germline CDR1 MNHNY, CDR2 SVGAGI (reference sequence). CDR3 length: 15 residues. Trimming cost V 6 bases and J 4 bases, with 18 bases left between them. CDR3 region: CASSLGGGYGTEAFF. The CDR3 DNA reads TGTGCCAGCAGCCTAGGTGGGGGCTACGGCACTGAAGCTTTCTTT.

A word on this clone: The sample holds other DNA sequences that translate to the same CDR3. The CDR3 DNA reads as TGTGCCAGCAGACTTGTAGGACAGTACTACGAGCAGTACTTC. Translation gives CASRLVGQYYEQYF. The chain recombines TRBV5-7 with TRBJ2-7; weak D call: TRBD1 (6 bases). TRBV5-7 belongs to the ORF category, with a function that is uncertain. V was shortened by 5 bases and J by 3 bases, with 15 bases between the two germline ends. CDR3 length equals 14 residues.

The chain links TRBV28 to TRBJ2-1; 14 bases are a match to TRBD2. Germline CDR1 and CDR2: MDHEN and SYDVKM. The CDR3 has 20 residues. Losses at the gene ends were 3 bases for V and 0 bases for J; bases not matched to a gene: 10. CDR3: CASSFSGLAGAHDSYNEQFF. The CDR3 region has the DNA TGTGCCAGCAGTTTTTCGGGACTAGCGGGAGCCCATGACTCCTACAATGAGCAGTTCTTC.

The table lists this clone with a count of one. This rearrangement joins TRBV11-2 to TRBJ1-2, with 12 bases aligning to TRBD1. In germline, CDR1 is SGHAT, CDR2 FQNNGV. This CDR3 region has 15 residues. The ends lost 5 bases at V and 4 bases at J; junction bases unmatched: 5. The CDR3 DNA is TGTGCCAGCAGCCAGGTGGGACAGGGGGCCTATGGCTACACCTTC. This codes for CASSQVGQGAYGYTF.

In this sample, this clone turned up a few times. J is TRBJ1-3 and V is TRBV6-1; TRBD1 aligns across 7 bases. The CDR3 sequence is 17 residues long. J lost 3 bases, V lost 3 bases, and 11 bases had no gene match. The germline V gene encodes CDR1 MNHNS and CDR2 SASEGT. CDR3 nucleotides: TGTGCCAGCAGTGAGGGGCCTACAGGGGTTGGTGGAAACACCATATATTTT. This encodes CASSEGPTGVGGNTIYF.

This clone was observed a handful of times. V usage is TRBV6-1 and J usage is TRBJ1-2, with D possibly being TRBD1 (6 bases). Germline V gene lookup returns CDR1 MNHNS and CDR2 SASEGT. The CDR3 length is 16 residues. Deletions cut 4 bases from V and 0 bases from J, with 15 bases between. The CDR3 region has the DNA TGTGCCAGCAGTGGAGGACAGACTTTTACTAACTATGGCTACACCTTC. Translated: CASSGGQTFTNYGYTF.